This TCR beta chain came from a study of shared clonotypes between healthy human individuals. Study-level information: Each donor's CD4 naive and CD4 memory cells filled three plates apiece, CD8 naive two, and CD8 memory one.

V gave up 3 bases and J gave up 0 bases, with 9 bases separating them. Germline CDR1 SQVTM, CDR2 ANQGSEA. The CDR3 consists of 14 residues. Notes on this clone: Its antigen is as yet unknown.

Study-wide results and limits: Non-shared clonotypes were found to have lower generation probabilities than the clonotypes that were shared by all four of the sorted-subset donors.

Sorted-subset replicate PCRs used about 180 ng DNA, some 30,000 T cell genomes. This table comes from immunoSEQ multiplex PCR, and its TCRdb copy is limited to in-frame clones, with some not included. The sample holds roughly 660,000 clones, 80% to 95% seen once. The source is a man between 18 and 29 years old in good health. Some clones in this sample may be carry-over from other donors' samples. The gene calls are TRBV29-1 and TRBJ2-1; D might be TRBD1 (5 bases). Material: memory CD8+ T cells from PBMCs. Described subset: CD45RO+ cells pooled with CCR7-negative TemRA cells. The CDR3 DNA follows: TGCAGCGTTGACAACAGGAGCTCCTACAATGAGCAGTTCTTC. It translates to CSVDNRSSYNEQFF.